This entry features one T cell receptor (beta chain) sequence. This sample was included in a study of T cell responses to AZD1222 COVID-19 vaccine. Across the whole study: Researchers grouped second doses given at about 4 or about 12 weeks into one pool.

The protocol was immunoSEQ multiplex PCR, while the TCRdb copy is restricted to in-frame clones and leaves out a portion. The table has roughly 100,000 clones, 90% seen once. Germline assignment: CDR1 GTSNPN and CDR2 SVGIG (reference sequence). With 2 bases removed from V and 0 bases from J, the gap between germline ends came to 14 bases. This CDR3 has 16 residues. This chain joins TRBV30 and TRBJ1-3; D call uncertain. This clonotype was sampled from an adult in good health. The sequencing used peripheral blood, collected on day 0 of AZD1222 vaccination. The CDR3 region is CAWSSGVPLSGNTIYF. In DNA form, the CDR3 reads TGTGCCTGGAGTTCCGGGGTCCCTCTCTCTGGAAACACCATATATTTT.